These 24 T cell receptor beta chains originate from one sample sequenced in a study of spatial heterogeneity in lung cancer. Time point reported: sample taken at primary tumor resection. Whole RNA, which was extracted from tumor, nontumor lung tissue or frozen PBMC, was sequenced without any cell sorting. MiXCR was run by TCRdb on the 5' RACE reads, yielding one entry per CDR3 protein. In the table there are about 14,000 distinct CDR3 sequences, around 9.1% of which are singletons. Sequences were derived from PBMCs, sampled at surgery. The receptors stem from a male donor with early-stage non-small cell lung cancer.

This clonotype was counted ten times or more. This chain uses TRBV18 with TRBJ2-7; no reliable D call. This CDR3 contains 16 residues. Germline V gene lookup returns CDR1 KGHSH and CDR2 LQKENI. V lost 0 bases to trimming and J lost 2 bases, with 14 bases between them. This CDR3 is CASSPPWAVGTYEQYF. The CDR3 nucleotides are TGTGCCAGCTCACCACCGTGGGCGGTTGGGACCTACGAGCAGTACTTC.

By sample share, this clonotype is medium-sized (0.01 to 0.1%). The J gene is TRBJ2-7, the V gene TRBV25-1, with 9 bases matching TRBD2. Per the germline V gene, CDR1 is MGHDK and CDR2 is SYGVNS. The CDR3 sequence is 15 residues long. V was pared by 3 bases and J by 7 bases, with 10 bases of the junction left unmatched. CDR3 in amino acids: CASSDGGAGGEEQYF. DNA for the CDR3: TGTGCCAGCAGTGACGGAGGAGCGGGAGGCGAAGAGCAGTACTTC.

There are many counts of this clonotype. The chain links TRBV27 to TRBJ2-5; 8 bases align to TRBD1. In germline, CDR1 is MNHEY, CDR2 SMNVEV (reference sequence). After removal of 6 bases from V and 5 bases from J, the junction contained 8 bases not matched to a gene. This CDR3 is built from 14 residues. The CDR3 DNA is TGTGCCAGCAGCCCCGGACAGGGCCTGGAGACCCAGTACTTC. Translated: CASSPGQGLETQYF.

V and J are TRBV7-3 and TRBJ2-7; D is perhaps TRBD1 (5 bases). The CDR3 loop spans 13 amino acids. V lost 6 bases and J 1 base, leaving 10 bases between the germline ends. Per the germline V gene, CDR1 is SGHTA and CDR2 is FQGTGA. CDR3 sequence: CASSLRQSYEQYF. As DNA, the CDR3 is TGTGCCAGCAGTCTAAGACAGTCCTACGAGCAGTACTTC.

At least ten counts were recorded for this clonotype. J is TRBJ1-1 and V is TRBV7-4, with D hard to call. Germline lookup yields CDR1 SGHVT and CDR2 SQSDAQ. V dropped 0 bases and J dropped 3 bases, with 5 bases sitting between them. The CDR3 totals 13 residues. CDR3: CASSLAIHTEAFF. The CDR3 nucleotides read TGTGCCAGCAGCTTAGCCATCCACACTGAAGCTTTCTTT.

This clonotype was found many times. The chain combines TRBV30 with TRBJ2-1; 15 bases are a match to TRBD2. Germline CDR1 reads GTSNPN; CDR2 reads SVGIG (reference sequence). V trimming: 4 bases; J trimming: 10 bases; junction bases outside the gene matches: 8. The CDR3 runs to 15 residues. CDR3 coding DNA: TGTGCCTGGACCAAAACCGGGACTAGCGGGGGGGAGCAGTTCTTC. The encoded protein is CAWTKTGTSGGEQFF.

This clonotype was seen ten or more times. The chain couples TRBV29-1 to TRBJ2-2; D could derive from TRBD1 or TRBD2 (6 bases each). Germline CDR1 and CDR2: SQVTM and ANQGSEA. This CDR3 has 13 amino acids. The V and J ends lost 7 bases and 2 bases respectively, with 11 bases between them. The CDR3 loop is CSAGGLNTGELFF. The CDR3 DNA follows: TGCAGCGCCGGGGGCCTTAACACCGGGGAGCTGTTTTTT.

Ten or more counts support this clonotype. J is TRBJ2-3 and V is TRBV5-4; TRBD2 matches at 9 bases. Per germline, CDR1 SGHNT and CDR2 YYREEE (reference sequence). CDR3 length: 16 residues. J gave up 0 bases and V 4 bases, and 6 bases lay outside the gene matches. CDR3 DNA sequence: TGTGCCAGCAGCCGGGATAGCGGGAGAAGCACAGATACGCAGTATTTT. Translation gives CASSRDSGRSTDTQYF.

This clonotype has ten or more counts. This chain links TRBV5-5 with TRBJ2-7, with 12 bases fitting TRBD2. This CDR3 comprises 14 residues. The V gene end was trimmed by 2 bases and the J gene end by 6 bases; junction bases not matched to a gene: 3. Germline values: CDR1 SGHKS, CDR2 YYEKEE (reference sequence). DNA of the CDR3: TGTGCCAGCAGCTTTGGACTAGCGGGATCCGAGCAGTACTTC. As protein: CASSFGLAGSEQYF.

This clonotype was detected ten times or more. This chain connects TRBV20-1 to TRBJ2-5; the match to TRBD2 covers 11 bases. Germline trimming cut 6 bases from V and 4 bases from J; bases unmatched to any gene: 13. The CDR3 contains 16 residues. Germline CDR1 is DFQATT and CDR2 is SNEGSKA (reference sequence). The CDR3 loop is CSAQTSHGLAGETQYF. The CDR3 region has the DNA TGCAGTGCCCAGACATCACACGGACTAGCGGGAGAGACCCAGTACTTC.

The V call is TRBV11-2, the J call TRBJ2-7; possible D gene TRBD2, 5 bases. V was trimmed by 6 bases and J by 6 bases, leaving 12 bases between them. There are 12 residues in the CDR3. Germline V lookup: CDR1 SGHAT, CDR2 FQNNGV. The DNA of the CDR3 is TGTGCCAGCAGTCCCGGAGGCGGCGAGCAGTACTTC. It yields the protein CASSPGGGEQYF. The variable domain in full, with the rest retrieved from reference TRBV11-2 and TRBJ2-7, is EAGVAQSPRYKIIEKRQSVAFWCNPISGHATLYWYQQILGQGPKLLIQFQNNGVVDDSQLPKDRFSAERLKGVDSTLKIQPAKLEDSAVYLCASSPGGGEQYFGPGTRLTVT.

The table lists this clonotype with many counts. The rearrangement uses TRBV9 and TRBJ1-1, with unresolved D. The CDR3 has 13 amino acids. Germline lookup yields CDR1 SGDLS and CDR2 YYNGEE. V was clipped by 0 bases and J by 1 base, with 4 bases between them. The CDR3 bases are TGTGCCAGCAGCGTAGGCAAGAACACTGAAGCTTTCTTT. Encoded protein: CASSVGKNTEAFF.

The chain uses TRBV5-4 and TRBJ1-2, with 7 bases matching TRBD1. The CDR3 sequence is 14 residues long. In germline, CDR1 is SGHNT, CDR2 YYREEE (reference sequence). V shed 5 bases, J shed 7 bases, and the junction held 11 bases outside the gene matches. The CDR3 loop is CASRPLTGSFGYTF. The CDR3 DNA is TGTGCCAGCAGGCCGCTGACAGGGTCTTTTGGCTACACCTTC.

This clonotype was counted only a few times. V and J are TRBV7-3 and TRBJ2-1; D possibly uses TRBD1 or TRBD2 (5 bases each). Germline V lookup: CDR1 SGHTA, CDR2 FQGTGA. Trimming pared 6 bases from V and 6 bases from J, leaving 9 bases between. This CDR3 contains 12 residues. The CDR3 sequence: CASRGRSNEQFF. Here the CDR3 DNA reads TGTGCCAGCAGGGGACGGTCCAATGAGCAGTTCTTC.

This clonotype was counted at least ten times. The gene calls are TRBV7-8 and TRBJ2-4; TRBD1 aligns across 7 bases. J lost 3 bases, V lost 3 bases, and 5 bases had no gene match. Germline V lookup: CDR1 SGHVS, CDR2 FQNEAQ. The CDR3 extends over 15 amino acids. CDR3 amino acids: CASSFRQGVKNIQYF. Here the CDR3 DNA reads TGTGCCAGCAGCTTTAGACAGGGAGTCAAAAACATTCAGTACTTC.

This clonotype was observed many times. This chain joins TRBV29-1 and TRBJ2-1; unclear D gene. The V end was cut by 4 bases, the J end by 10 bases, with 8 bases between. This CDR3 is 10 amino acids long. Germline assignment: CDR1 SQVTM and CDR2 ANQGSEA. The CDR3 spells CSVAFREQFF. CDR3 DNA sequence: TGCAGCGTTGCTTTCAGAGAGCAGTTCTTC.

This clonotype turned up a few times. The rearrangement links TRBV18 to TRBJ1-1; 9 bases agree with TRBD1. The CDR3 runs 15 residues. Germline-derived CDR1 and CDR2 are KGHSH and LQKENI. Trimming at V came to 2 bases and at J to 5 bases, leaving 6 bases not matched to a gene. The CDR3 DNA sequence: TGTGCCAGCTCACCAACAGGGGGCATAGATACTGAAGCTTTCTTT. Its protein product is CASSPTGGIDTEAFF.

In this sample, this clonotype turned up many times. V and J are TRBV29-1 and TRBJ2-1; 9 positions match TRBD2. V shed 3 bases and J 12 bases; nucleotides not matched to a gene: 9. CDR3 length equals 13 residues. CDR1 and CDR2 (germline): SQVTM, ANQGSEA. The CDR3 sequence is CSVEGSGSLGQFF. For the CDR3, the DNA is TGCAGCGTTGAGGGTAGCGGGAGTCTGGGGCAGTTCTTC.

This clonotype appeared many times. The CDR3 bases are TGTGCCTGGAGTGTACTAGGGGAGGTCGGGGAGCTGTTTTTT. Amino acid sequence: CAWSVLGEVGELFF. The chain joins TRBV30 to TRBJ2-2, with a tentative D call TRBD2 (6 bases). Germline CDR1 and CDR2: GTSNPN and SVGIG (reference sequence). The CDR3 sequence is 14 residues long. The V and J ends lost 0 bases and 7 bases respectively, with 12 bases between them.

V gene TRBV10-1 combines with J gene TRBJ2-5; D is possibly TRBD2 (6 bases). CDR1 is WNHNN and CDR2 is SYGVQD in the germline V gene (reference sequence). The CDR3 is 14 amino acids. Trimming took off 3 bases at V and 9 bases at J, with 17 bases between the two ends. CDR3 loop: CASSDQIGGLPQYF. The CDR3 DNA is TGCGCCAGCAGTGACCAGATCGGGGGACTGCCCCAGTACTTC.

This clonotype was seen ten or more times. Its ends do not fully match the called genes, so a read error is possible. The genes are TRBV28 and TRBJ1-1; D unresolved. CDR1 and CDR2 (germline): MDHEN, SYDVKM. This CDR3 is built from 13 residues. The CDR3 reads CASSPHGNSEAFF. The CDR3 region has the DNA TGTGCCAGCAGCCCTCACGGGAACTCTGAAGCTTTCTTT.

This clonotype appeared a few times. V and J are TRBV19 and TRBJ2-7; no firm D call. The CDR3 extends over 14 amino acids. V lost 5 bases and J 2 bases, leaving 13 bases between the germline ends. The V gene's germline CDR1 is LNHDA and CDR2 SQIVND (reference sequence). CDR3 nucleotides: TGTGCCAGTAGTTCCCTTCTATCCACCTACGAGCAGTACTTC. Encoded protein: CASSSLLSTYEQYF.

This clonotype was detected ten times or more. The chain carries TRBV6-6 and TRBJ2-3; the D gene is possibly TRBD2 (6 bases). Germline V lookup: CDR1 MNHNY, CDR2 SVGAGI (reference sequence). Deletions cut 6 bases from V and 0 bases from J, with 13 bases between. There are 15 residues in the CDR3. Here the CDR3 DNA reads TGTGCCAGCAGCCCCCGGGACTCTAGCACAGATACGCAGTATTTT. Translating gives CASSPRDSSTDTQYF.

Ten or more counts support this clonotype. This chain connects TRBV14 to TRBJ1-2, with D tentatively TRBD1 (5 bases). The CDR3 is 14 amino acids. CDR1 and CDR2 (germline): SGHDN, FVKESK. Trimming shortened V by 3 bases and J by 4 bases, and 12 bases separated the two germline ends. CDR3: CASSHHNGGYGYTF. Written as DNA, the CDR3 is TGTGCCAGCAGCCACCACAACGGGGGCTATGGCTACACCTTC.